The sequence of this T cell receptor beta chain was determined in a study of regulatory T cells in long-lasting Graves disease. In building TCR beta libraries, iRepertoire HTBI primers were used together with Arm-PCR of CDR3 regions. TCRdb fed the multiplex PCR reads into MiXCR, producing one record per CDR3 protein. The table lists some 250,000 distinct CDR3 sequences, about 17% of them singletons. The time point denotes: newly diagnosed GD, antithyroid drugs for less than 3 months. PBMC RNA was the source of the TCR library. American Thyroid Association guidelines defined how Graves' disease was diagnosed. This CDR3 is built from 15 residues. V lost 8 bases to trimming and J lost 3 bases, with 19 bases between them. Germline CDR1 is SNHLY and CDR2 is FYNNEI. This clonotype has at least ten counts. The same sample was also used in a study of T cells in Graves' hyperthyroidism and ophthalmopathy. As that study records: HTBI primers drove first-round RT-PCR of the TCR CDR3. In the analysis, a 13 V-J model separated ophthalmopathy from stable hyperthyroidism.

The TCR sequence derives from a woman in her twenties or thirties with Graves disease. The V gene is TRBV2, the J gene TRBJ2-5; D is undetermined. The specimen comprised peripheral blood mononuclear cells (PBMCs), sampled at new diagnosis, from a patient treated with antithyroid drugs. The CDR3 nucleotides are TGTGCCAGCCGCCGGTTCACTGCGGCAAAAGAGACCCAGTACTTC. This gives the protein CASRRFTAAKETQYF.